This is a list of T cell receptor beta chains from one sample in a study of T cell responses to AZD1222 COVID-19 vaccine. Here immunoSEQ multiplex PCR was the method, and the copy in TCRdb shows in-frame clones only, minus some. This sample has more than 150,000 clones; 85% to 90% occur once, and the top ten carry around 2.5%. The starting material was peripheral blood, obtained on day 0 of MenACWY control vaccination. The receptors originated from an adult in good health. The CDR3 runs from the conserved cysteine through the conserved F or W. Fields, in order: D gene, CDR3 length, J gene, V gene, clone size, CDR3 protein, CDR3 DNA. The D gene is left open where the match is weak. Size tells how often a clone was seen (once, few, many) or the class of an expanded clone, and some rows leave it out.

d_call: TRBD2
cdr3_length: 16
j_call: TRBJ2-3
v_call: TRBV7-3
clone_size: .
cdr3_aa: CASSLTWGLAGSTQYF
cdr3_nt: TGTGCCAGCAGCTTAACCTGGGGACTAGCAGGAAGTACGCAGTATTTT

d_call: TRBD1
cdr3_length: 15
j_call: TRBJ1-2
v_call: TRBV6-5
clone_size: .
cdr3_aa: CASSRQGGPNYGYTF
cdr3_nt: TGTGCCAGCAGCAGACAGGGGGGCCCTAACTATGGCTACACCTTC

d_call: TRBD1
cdr3_length: 15
j_call: TRBJ2-1
v_call: TRBV6-4
clone_size: few
cdr3_aa: CASSDGQGETNEQFF
cdr3_nt: TGTGCCAGCAGTGACGGACAGGGGGAGACCAATGAGCAGTTCTTC

d_call: .
cdr3_length: 20
j_call: TRBJ1-2
v_call: TRBV6-1
clone_size: .
cdr3_aa: CASSEARNTWSGASNYGYTF
cdr3_nt: TGTGCCAGCAGTGAAGCGAGAAATACCTGGTCAGGCGCCTCCAACTATGGCTACACCTTC

d_call: .
cdr3_length: 14
j_call: TRBJ2-5
v_call: TRBV20-1
clone_size: .
cdr3_aa: CSASLDKSFETQYF
cdr3_nt: TGCAGTGCTAGTTTGGACAAATCCTTCGAGACCCAGTACTTC

d_call: TRBD1
cdr3_length: 15
j_call: TRBJ2-5
v_call: TRBV5-1
clone_size: .
cdr3_aa: CASSLGDRDQETQYF
cdr3_nt: TGCGCCAGCAGCTTGGGAGACAGGGACCAAGAGACCCAGTACTTC

d_call: .
cdr3_length: 18
j_call: TRBJ2-6
v_call: TRBV27
clone_size: .
cdr3_aa: CASSLSTGISSGANVLTF
cdr3_nt: TGTGCCAGCAGTTTATCAACGGGCATTTCCTCTGGGGCCAACGTCCTGACTTTC

d_call: TRBD2
cdr3_length: 16
j_call: TRBJ2-1
v_call: TRBV9
clone_size: .
cdr3_aa: CASSRGLAGSYNEQFF
cdr3_nt: TGTGCCAGTTCCCGGGGACTAGCCGGGTCATACAATGAGCAGTTCTTC

d_call: TRBD1
cdr3_length: 14
j_call: TRBJ2-7
v_call: TRBV11-1
clone_size: .
cdr3_aa: CASSRQGSSYEQYF
cdr3_nt: TGTGCCAGCAGCAGACAGGGGAGTTCCTACGAGCAGTACTTC

d_call: .
cdr3_length: 16
j_call: TRBJ2-3
v_call: TRBV5-5
clone_size: .
cdr3_aa: CASSPSMGLGTDTQYF
cdr3_nt: TGTGCCAGCAGCCCGAGTATGGGGCTGGGGACAGATACGCAGTATTTT

d_call: .
cdr3_length: 13
j_call: TRBJ1-2
v_call: TRBV27
clone_size: few
cdr3_aa: CASSEGLSYGYTF
cdr3_nt: TGTGCCAGCAGTGAAGGGTTGAGCTATGGCTACACCTTC

d_call: .
cdr3_length: 13
j_call: TRBJ1-1
v_call: TRBV15
clone_size: few
cdr3_aa: CATSRSRAGEAFF
cdr3_nt: TGTGCCACCAGCAGATCGAGGGCAGGAGAAGCTTTCTTT

d_call: .
cdr3_length: 14
j_call: TRBJ2-1
v_call: TRBV11-2
clone_size: .
cdr3_aa: CASSLEDSYNEQFF
cdr3_nt: TGTGCCAGCAGCTTAGAAGATTCATACAATGAGCAGTTCTTC

d_call: TRBD2
cdr3_length: 16
j_call: TRBJ2-3
v_call: TRBV18
clone_size: .
cdr3_aa: CASSPFREGVADTQYF
cdr3_nt: TGTGCCAGCTCACCTTTCCGGGAGGGCGTCGCAGATACGCAGTATTTT

d_call: TRBD1
cdr3_length: 18
j_call: TRBJ1-5
v_call: TRBV2
clone_size: .
cdr3_aa: CASSDRDRGLLSNQPQHF
cdr3_nt: TGTGCCAGCAGTGATCGCGACAGGGGCCTTCTTAGCAATCAGCCCCAGCATTTT

d_call: TRBD1
cdr3_length: 14
j_call: TRBJ2-1
v_call: TRBV6-1
clone_size: .
cdr3_aa: CASTKNRGYNEQFF
cdr3_nt: TGTGCCAGCACTAAAAACAGGGGGTACAATGAGCAGTTCTTC

d_call: .
cdr3_length: 19
j_call: TRBJ2-3
v_call: TRBV7-2
clone_size: .
cdr3_aa: CASSLALGLPGLLEDTQYF
cdr3_nt: TGTGCCAGCAGCTTAGCCTTGGGACTCCCAGGGCTTTTAGAGGATACGCAGTATTTT

d_call: .
cdr3_length: 14
j_call: TRBJ2-7
v_call: TRBV7-9
clone_size: .
cdr3_aa: CASSIMTPQGEQYF
cdr3_nt: TGTGCCAGCAGCATAATGACCCCGCAGGGCGAGCAGTACTTC

d_call: .
cdr3_length: 15
j_call: TRBJ1-2
v_call: TRBV5-6
clone_size: .
cdr3_aa: CASSLPPQGGEGYTF
cdr3_nt: TGTGCCAGCAGCTTGCCACCACAGGGAGGTGAGGGCTACACCTTC

d_call: .
cdr3_length: 16
j_call: TRBJ1-3
v_call: TRBV3-1/TRBV3-2
clone_size: .
cdr3_aa: CASSPLDSQPGNTIYF
cdr3_nt: TGTGCCAGCAGCCCTCTAGACAGTCAGCCTGGAAACACCATATATTTT

d_call: .
cdr3_length: 16
j_call: TRBJ2-1
v_call: TRBV4-3
clone_size: few
cdr3_aa: CASSQQWEPSYNEQFF
cdr3_nt: TGCGCCAGCAGCCAACAGTGGGAACCCTCCTACAATGAGCAGTTCTTC

d_call: .
cdr3_length: 13
j_call: TRBJ1-2
v_call: TRBV7-9
clone_size: .
cdr3_aa: CASSFGGSDGYTF
cdr3_nt: TGTGCCAGCAGCTTCGGGGGGTCTGATGGCTACACCTTC

d_call: .
cdr3_length: 12
j_call: TRBJ1-1
v_call: TRBV7-9
clone_size: few
cdr3_aa: CASSLTSAEAFF
cdr3_nt: TGTGCCAGCAGCCTCACGTCGGCTGAAGCTTTCTTT

d_call: .
cdr3_length: 14
j_call: TRBJ1-4
v_call: TRBV13
clone_size: .
cdr3_aa: CASSGPGLNEKLFF
cdr3_nt: TGTGCCAGCAGCGGGCCAGGCCTTAATGAAAAACTGTTTTTT

d_call: TRBD2
cdr3_length: 15
j_call: TRBJ2-3
v_call: TRBV5-8
clone_size: .
cdr3_aa: CASSPLERGANTQYF
cdr3_nt: TGTGCCAGCAGCCCCCTCGAGCGGGGGGCCAATACGCAGTATTTT

d_call: TRBD1
cdr3_length: 15
j_call: TRBJ2-3
v_call: TRBV30
clone_size: .
cdr3_aa: CAWSGTGRWTDTQYF
cdr3_nt: TGTGCCTGGAGTGGGACAGGAAGGTGGACAGATACGCAGTATTTT

d_call: .
cdr3_length: 13
j_call: TRBJ1-1
v_call: TRBV15
clone_size: .
cdr3_aa: CATSTGKNTEAFF
cdr3_nt: TGTGCCACCAGCACCGGGAAGAACACTGAAGCTTTCTTT

d_call: .
cdr3_length: 14
j_call: TRBJ2-1
v_call: TRBV29-1
clone_size: once
cdr3_aa: CSVEGTGVYNEQFF
cdr3_nt: TGCAGCGTTGAAGGAACGGGAGTCTACAATGAGCAGTTCTTC

d_call: TRBD1
cdr3_length: 13
j_call: TRBJ1-4
v_call: TRBV3-1/TRBV3-2
clone_size: .
cdr3_aa: CASRRGAKEKLFF
cdr3_nt: TGTGCCAGCCGCAGGGGGGCTAAAGAAAAACTGTTTTTT

d_call: TRBD2
cdr3_length: 17
j_call: TRBJ2-3
v_call: TRBV2
clone_size: .
cdr3_aa: CASSEPRGGLREDTQYF
cdr3_nt: TGTGCCAGCAGTGAACCGCGGGGGGGCCTTCGGGAGGATACGCAGTATTTT

d_call: .
cdr3_length: 14
j_call: TRBJ1-1
v_call: TRBV6-5
clone_size: .
cdr3_aa: CASYEGFGNTEAFF
cdr3_nt: TGTGCCAGCTATGAGGGGTTCGGGAACACTGAAGCTTTCTTT

d_call: .
cdr3_length: 13
j_call: TRBJ1-3
v_call: TRBV30
clone_size: .
cdr3_aa: CASGRLSGNTIYF
cdr3_nt: TGTGCCTCCGGGAGACTCTCTGGAAACACCATATATTTT

d_call: .
cdr3_length: 14
j_call: TRBJ1-1
v_call: TRBV29-1
clone_size: .
cdr3_aa: CSVGVTGSNTEAFF
cdr3_nt: TGCAGCGTTGGGGTGACAGGATCGAACACTGAAGCTTTCTTT

d_call: .
cdr3_length: 14
j_call: TRBJ2-1
v_call: TRBV29-1
clone_size: .
cdr3_aa: CSVEPPLATNEQFF
cdr3_nt: TGCAGCGTTGAACCCCCTCTAGCCACGAATGAGCAGTTCTTC

d_call: TRBD2
cdr3_length: 15
j_call: TRBJ2-2
v_call: TRBV5-4
clone_size: .
cdr3_aa: CASSLRGVNTGELFF
cdr3_nt: TGTGCCAGCAGCTTGCGGGGGGTCAACACCGGGGAGCTGTTTTTT

d_call: .
cdr3_length: 13
j_call: TRBJ2-1
v_call: TRBV5-1
clone_size: .
cdr3_aa: CASSPVSGNEQFF
cdr3_nt: TGCGCCAGCAGCCCGGTTAGCGGCAATGAGCAGTTCTTC

d_call: .
cdr3_length: 15
j_call: TRBJ1-5
v_call: TRBV18
clone_size: .
cdr3_aa: CASSPPGVSNQPQHF
cdr3_nt: TGTGCCAGCTCACCACCGGGGGTTAGCAATCAGCCCCAGCATTTT

d_call: .
cdr3_length: 14
j_call: TRBJ2-2
v_call: TRBV7-9
clone_size: few
cdr3_aa: CATGPPKNTGELFF
cdr3_nt: TGTGCCACCGGACCCCCGAAAAACACCGGGGAGCTGTTTTTT

d_call: .
cdr3_length: 15
j_call: TRBJ1-1
v_call: TRBV6-2/TRBV6-3
clone_size: .
cdr3_aa: CASSYGTGMNTEAFF
cdr3_nt: TGTGCCAGCAGTTACGGGACGGGGATGAACACTGAAGCTTTCTTT

d_call: TRBD1
cdr3_length: 16
j_call: TRBJ2-3
v_call: TRBV6-1
clone_size: .
cdr3_aa: CASSGDSPRVTDTQYF
cdr3_nt: TGTGCCAGCAGTGGGGACAGCCCGAGGGTCACAGATACGCAGTATTTT